Below, 12 T cell receptor beta chains from the same sample are listed, as sequenced in a study of precursors of human CD4 cytotoxic T cells listed by TCRdb under 2018. The reads were generated on an Illumina MiSeq. The public reads were run again by TCRdb, first through fastp at Q25 and then through MiXCR, and only productive beta chains were kept. Each entry is one CDR3 protein sequence, shown with its most common DNA and genes. The sample contains around 220 distinct CDR3 sequences, roughly 32% of them found a single time. The ten most abundant clones make up around half of the sample. To test a precursor-effector relationship among CD4 cytotoxic T cells, bulk UMI-based TCR sequencing was performed on four sorted CD4+ memory subsets (TCM, TEM, IL-7Rhigh TEMRA, IL-7R- TEMRA). The sample was memory CD4+ T cells from blood (PBMCs). The receptors come from a human donor in good health.

By share of the sample, this clonotype is large. The chain links TRBV24-1 to TRBJ2-1; D not certain. Looked up from germline, CDR1 is KGHDR and CDR2 is SFDVKD. The CDR3 runs to 14 residues. V was trimmed by 9 bases and J by 5 bases, leaving 16 bases between them. As DNA, the CDR3 is TGTGCCACCTCGGCCCGGTCGCGGAACAATGAGCAGTTCTTC. Translated: CATSARSRNNEQFF.

This clonotype is large (0.1 to 1%) in the sample. This chain connects TRBV14 to TRBJ2-7; the D gene is possibly TRBD1 (6 bases). V lost 4 bases and J 13 bases, leaving 20 bases between the germline ends. The length of the CDR3 is 13 residues. Looked up from germline, CDR1 is SGHDN and CDR2 is FVKESK. The CDR3 sequence is CASSPGPGTREYF. The DNA for the CDR3 is TGTGCCAGCAGCCCAGGGCCAGGGACAAGGGAATACTTC.

This clonotype was seen only once. The chain has TRBV28 and TRBJ2-2, with TRBD2 identical over 12 bases. Trimming removed 5 bases from V and 4 bases from J; junction bases left unmatched: 11. Germline V gene lookup returns CDR1 MDHEN and CDR2 SYDVKM. This CDR3 has 18 amino acids. This CDR3 is CASSPRRGLAGLTGELFF. The CDR3 DNA sequence: TGTGCCAGCAGTCCACGCCGGGGACTAGCGGGCCTCACCGGGGAGCTGTTTTTT. The complete variable domain, with remaining parts taken from reference TRBV28 and TRBJ2-2, reads DVKVTQSSRYLVKRTGEKVFLECVQDMDHENMFWYRQDPGLGLRLIYFSYDVKMKEKGDIPEGYSVSREKKERFSLILESASTNQTSMYLCASSPRRGLAGLTGELFFGEGSRLTVL.

The J gene is TRBJ1-1, the V gene TRBV20-1; D is possibly TRBD1 (5 bases). The V gene's germline CDR1 is DFQATT and CDR2 SNEGSKA (reference sequence). Trimming removed 5 bases from V and 3 bases from J, with 16 bases in between. The CDR3 covers 14 residues. Here the CDR3 reads CSAPSPGRDTEAFF. CDR3 DNA sequence: TGCAGTGCTCCCTCGCCAGGGAGAGACACTGAAGCTTTCTTT.

By sample fraction, this clonotype is large (0.1 to 1%). V gene TRBV27 combines with J gene TRBJ2-1; a possible D gene is TRBD2 (6 bases). This CDR3 contains 11 residues. The ends were cut back, 6 bases at V and 10 bases at J, with 10 bases in the middle. The V gene's germline CDR1 is MNHEY and CDR2 SMNVEV (reference sequence). CDR3 sequence: CASRREDEQFF. CDR3 nucleotides: TGTGCCAGCAGGAGGGAGGACGAGCAGTTCTTC.

This clonotype is large in the sample. This chain uses TRBV5-1 with TRBJ1-3; tentative D call: TRBD1 (6 bases). The germline CDR1 and CDR2 sequences are SGHRS and YFSETQ. The CDR3 spans 16 residues. V was trimmed by 4 bases and J by 0 bases, leaving 14 bases between them. In DNA, the CDR3 is TGCGCCAGCAGCGACGGACAGTGGAGCTCTGGAAACACCATATATTTT. Protein sequence: CASSDGQWSSGNTIYF.

Comment on this clonotype: A read error is possible here, since a much larger clone lies one base away. Since no conserved phenylalanine or tryptophan closes the CDR3, a read error is the likely cause. The V call is TRBV29-1, the J call TRBJ2-3; no definite D call. Germline CDR1 and CDR2: SQVTM and ANQGSEA. V lost 2 bases, J lost 3 bases, and 9 bases lay in between. There are 13 residues in the CDR3. The CDR3, as DNA: TGCAGCGTTGAATTAGTCTCGACAGATACGCAGTATTAT. Translating it yields CSVELVSTDTQYY.

Relative to its sample, this clonotype is large. The chain combines TRBV5-1 with TRBJ2-3; D perhaps matches TRBD1 (5 bases). Germline values: CDR1 SGHRS, CDR2 YFSETQ. The CDR3 runs 15 residues. The V end lost 1 base, the J end lost 3 bases, and 12 bases lay between the germline ends. The CDR3, as DNA: TGCGCCAGCAGCTTGCTAGGGGTAAAAACAGATACGCAGTATTTT. Its translation: CASSLLGVKTDTQYF.

This clonotype qualifies as large (0.1 to 1%). The chain couples TRBV5-1 to TRBJ2-3; TRBD1 aligns across 9 bases. This CDR3 has 14 residues. The germline CDR1 and CDR2 sequences are SGHRS and YFSETQ. With 5 bases clipped from V and 5 bases from J, the junction kept 6 bases outside the gene matches. The CDR3 spells CASRRTGELDTQYF. The CDR3 nucleotides read TGCGCCAGCAGAAGGACAGGGGAATTAGATACGCAGTATTTT. Together with reference TRBV5-1 and TRBJ2-3, the CDR3 gives the full variable domain: KAGVTQTPRYLIKTRGQQVTLSCSPISGHRSVSWYQQTPGQGLQFLFEYFSETQRNKGNFPGRFSGRQFSNSRSEMNVSTLELGDSALYLCASRRTGELDTQYFGPGTRLTVL.

V usage is TRBV5-5 and J usage is TRBJ2-3, with TRBD2 matching 7 bases. J lost 5 bases, V lost 0 bases, and 9 bases had no gene match. Germline V lookup: CDR1 SGHKS, CDR2 YYEKEE (reference sequence). The CDR3 is made up of 16 amino acids. The CDR3 loop is CASSLVASGAGDTQYF. CDR3 DNA: TGTGCCAGCAGCTTGGTGGCCAGCGGGGCCGGAGATACGCAGTATTTT.

Here the CDR3 DNA reads TGTGCCAGCAGCTTGACAGGGAGAAACACTGAAGCTTTCTTT. It yields the protein CASSLTGRNTEAFF. The chain recombines TRBV7-9 with TRBJ1-1; the match to TRBD1 covers 7 bases. CDR1 and CDR2 from the germline V gene are SEHNR and FQNEAQ (reference sequence). J was trimmed by 2 bases and V by 3 bases; bases with no gene match: 3. CDR3 length equals 14 residues.

By its share, this clonotype is large. The genes are TRBV7-8 and TRBJ2-1, with D possibly matching TRBD2 (5 bases). V lost 6 bases and J 5 bases, leaving 17 bases between the germline ends. This CDR3 is built from 15 residues. The germline gives CDR1 SGHVS, CDR2 FQNEAQ. The CDR3 spells CASRSGVEIDNEQFF. As DNA, the CDR3 is TGTGCCAGCAGATCCGGGGTAGAGATCGACAATGAGCAGTTCTTC. The whole variable domain, filled in from reference TRBV7-8 and TRBJ2-1, reads GAGVSQSPRYKVAKRGQDVALRCDPISGHVSLFWYQQALGQGPEFLTYFQNEAQLDKSGLPSDRFFAERPEGSVSTLKIQRTQQEDSAVYLCASRSGVEIDNEQFFGPGTRLTVL.